This passage covers 18 T cell receptor beta chains from one sample sequenced in a study of identical twins. Via MiXCR, TCRdb re-called the 5' RACE reads, giving one row per CDR3 protein. Of 700,000 or so distinct CDR3 sequences listed, around 8.6% are singletons. The same sample was also used in a study of yellow fever vaccine responses in identical twins.

The sequencing sample was made of PBMCs. Receptors were obtained from a woman between 18 and 30 years old in good health.

This clonotype was seen a few times. V gene TRBV5-6 combines with J gene TRBJ2-7; tentatively, D is TRBD2 (5 bases). Trimming left V 4 bases short and J 2 bases short, with 10 bases between. The germline CDR1 and CDR2 sequences are SGHDT and YYEEEE. This CDR3 has 13 amino acids. CDR3 in amino acids: CASSAGPPYEQYF. CDR3 coding DNA: TGTGCCAGCAGCGCGGGTCCACCCTACGAGCAGTACTTC.

This sequence joins TRBV2 and TRBJ2-5; 8 nucleotides match TRBD1. Germline lookup yields CDR1 SNHLY and CDR2 FYNNEI. This CDR3 has 15 residues. Germline trimming cut 7 bases from V and 4 bases from J; bases unmatched to any gene: 11. The CDR3 bases are TGTGCCAGCACTCGGACAGGGATAAGGGCAGAGACCCAGTACTTC. Its protein is CASTRTGIRAETQYF. Drawing the rest from reference TRBV2 and TRBJ2-5, the complete variable domain is EPEVTQTPSHQVTQMGQEVILRCVPISNHLYFYWYRQILGQKVEFLVSFYNNEISEKSEIFDDQFSVERPDGSNFTLKIRSTKLEDSAMYFCASTRTGIRAETQYFGPGTRLLVL.

A few counts support this clonotype. The rearrangement links TRBV7-8 to TRBJ2-1; the D is unclear. With 1 base removed from V and 4 bases from J, the gap between germline ends came to 14 bases. From germline, CDR1 is SGHVS and CDR2 FQNEAQ. The CDR3 is 16 residues long. DNA for the CDR3: TGTGCCAGCAGCTTAGGTGGCACTGCAAGATACAATGAGCAGTTCTTC. Protein product: CASSLGGTARYNEQFF.

Details on this clonotype: A much larger clone sits a single nucleotide away, making a read error possible. The gene calls are TRBV29-1 and TRBJ2-3; D might be TRBD1 (6 bases). CDR3 length equals 15 residues. In germline, CDR1 is SQVTM, CDR2 ANQGSEA. Trimming cost V 2 bases and J 1 base, with 13 bases left between them. In DNA, the CDR3 is TGCAGCGTTGAATGGAGGTACAGGGGCACAGATACGCAGTATTTT. The encoded protein is CSVEWRYRGTDTQYF.

This rearrangement joins TRBV7-9 to TRBJ1-1; D is ambiguous. This CDR3 comprises 13 residues. Germline assignment: CDR1 SEHNR and CDR2 FQNEAQ (reference sequence). Between the trimmed V and J ends, which lost 4 bases and 6 bases, there was a span of 12 bases. The CDR3 here is CASSSGKRAEAFF. CDR3 nucleotides: TGTGCCAGCAGCTCCGGTAAGAGGGCTGAAGCTTTCTTT.

In this sample, this clonotype turned up a few times. The genes are TRBV20-1 and TRBJ2-4; D might be TRBD2 (6 bases). Trimming cost V 6 bases and J 0 bases, with 15 bases left between them. Germline CDR1 is DFQATT and CDR2 is SNEGSKA (reference sequence). The CDR3 is 15 amino acids. The CDR3, as DNA: TGCAGTGCCCCCCGCGGGGTCTCAGCCAAAAACATTCAGTACTTC. Amino acid sequence: CSAPRGVSAKNIQYF.

This clonotype was detected many times. This chain uses TRBV15 with TRBJ2-1; D possibly corresponds to TRBD2 (5 bases). The CDR3 contains 14 residues. With 3 bases removed from V and 8 bases from J, the gap between germline ends came to 14 bases. From germline, CDR1 is LNHNV and CDR2 YYDKDF (reference sequence). The CDR3 is CATSRKLDWDEQFF. The CDR3 DNA is TGTGCCACCAGCAGGAAACTAGATTGGGATGAGCAGTTCTTC.

This clonotype was counted only a few times. The chain combines TRBV29-1 with TRBJ2-6, with TRBD2 as a possible D gene (5 bases). Germline CDR1 reads SQVTM; CDR2 reads ANQGSEA. The length of the CDR3 is 16 residues. The V end was cut by 7 bases, the J end by 0 bases, with 16 bases between. The CDR3 loop reads CSADERGPSGANVLTF. The CDR3 DNA is TGCAGCGCCGATGAACGAGGGCCCTCTGGGGCCAACGTCCTGACTTTC.

This clonotype has a handful of counts. The chain has TRBV7-2 and TRBJ2-7, with D tentatively TRBD1 or TRBD2 (5 bases each). Germline V gives CDR1 SGHTA, CDR2 FQGNSA. This CDR3 has 17 amino acids. Trimming shortened V by 5 bases and J by 0 bases, and 20 bases separated the two germline ends. The CDR3 DNA reads as TGTGCCAGCAGCCCCGAAGGGTTCGGGACGGCCTCCTACGAGCAGTACTTC. This codes for CASSPEGFGTASYEQYF.

Only a few counts were recorded for this clonotype. V usage is TRBV3-1 and J usage is TRBJ2-1; unclear D gene. V was trimmed by 1 base and J by 13 bases, leaving 14 bases between them. Per germline, CDR1 LGHDT and CDR2 YNNKEL (reference sequence). CDR3 size: 13 residues. CDR3 amino acids: CASSQGKEIRQFF. CDR3 bases: TGTGCCAGCAGCCAAGGGAAGGAGATTAGACAGTTCTTC.

This clonotype was observed a handful of times. The chain recombines TRBV15 with TRBJ2-1, with 15 bases that match TRBD2. V shed 3 bases and J 9 bases; nucleotides not matched to a gene: 6. The CDR3 is made up of 16 amino acids. Germline CDR1 is LNHNV and CDR2 is YYDKDF (reference sequence). The CDR3 protein is CATSSPGTSGRFEQFF. Here the CDR3 DNA reads TGTGCCACCAGCAGCCCCGGGACTAGCGGGAGGTTTGAGCAGTTCTTC.

This clonotype was detected many times. The chain combines TRBV5-1 with TRBJ2-2; the D is unclear. Deletions cut 2 bases from V and 0 bases from J, with 8 bases between. The CDR3 covers 15 residues. The germline gives CDR1 SGHRS, CDR2 YFSETQ. In nucleotides, the CDR3 is TGCGCCAGCAGCTTTGGGGTTACGAACACCGGGGAGCTGTTTTTT. This gives the protein CASSFGVTNTGELFF.

The chain uses TRBV2 and TRBJ2-3; a weak D match, TRBD2 (5 bases). V was clipped by 1 base and J by 2 bases, with 19 bases between them. The germline V gene has CDR1 SNHLY and CDR2 FYNNEI. The CDR3 covers 18 residues. CDR3 loop: CASSEVVGVVVVTDTQYF. CDR3 nucleotides: TGTGCCAGCAGTGAAGTGGTCGGGGTCGTAGTAGTCACAGATACGCAGTATTTT.

This clonotype was seen only a few times. The chain carries TRBV29-1 and TRBJ2-3; no clear D gene. Germline V gives CDR1 SQVTM, CDR2 ANQGSEA. The V and J ends lost 4 bases and 0 bases respectively, with 14 bases between them. The length of the CDR3 is 15 residues. CDR3 protein: CSVVLGRSSTDTQYF. DNA for the CDR3: TGCAGCGTTGTGCTTGGGCGGTCTAGCACAGATACGCAGTATTTT.

This clonotype was seen repeatedly, ten times or more. This chain joins TRBV12-3 or TRBV12-4 and TRBJ1-5; TRBD1 aligns across 9 bases. With V trimmed by 3 bases and J by 5 bases, 5 bases remained unmatched. The CDR3 extends over 15 amino acids. Here the CDR3 reads CASSFRDRAYQPQHF. The DNA for the CDR3 is TGTGCCAGCAGTTTCAGGGACAGGGCCTATCAGCCCCAGCATTTT.

The rearrangement joins TRBV5-1 to TRBJ2-7; TRBD2 matches 9 bases. The CDR3 totals 15 residues. Looked up from germline, CDR1 is SGHRS and CDR2 is YFSETQ. Unmatched junction bases numbered 11, after V lost 4 bases and J lost 6 bases. DNA of the CDR3: TGCGCCAGCAGCCCGGAGGGCGGGGGGGGCATCGAGCAGTACTTC. Translating it yields CASSPEGGGGIEQYF. The full variable domain, its missing parts supplied by reference TRBV5-1 and TRBJ2-7, is KAGVTQTPRYLIKTRGQQVTLSCSPISGHRSVSWYQQTPGQGLQFLFEYFSETQRNKGNFPGRFSGRQFSNSRSEMNVSTLELGDSALYLCASSPEGGGGIEQYFGPGTRLTVT.

The V gene is TRBV20-1, the J gene TRBJ2-5; D assignment may be TRBD1 or TRBD2 (6 bases each). The CDR3 has 14 residues. CDR1 and CDR2 from the germline V gene are DFQATT and SNEGSKA (reference sequence). The ends were cut back, 1 base at V and 4 bases at J, with 13 bases in the middle. The CDR3 reads CSARADRRGETQYF. In nucleotides, the CDR3 is TGCAGTGCTAGAGCAGACAGGAGGGGAGAGACCCAGTACTTC.

This clonotype was seen a handful of times. The gene calls are TRBV20-1 and TRBJ1-4; D is unclear. V lost 5 bases and J lost 3, with 16 bases in between. Per the germline V gene, CDR1 is DFQATT and CDR2 is SNEGSKA (reference sequence). The CDR3 has 15 residues. The chain's CDR3 is CSAPFPEVANEKLFF. CDR3 bases: TGCAGTGCTCCCTTTCCGGAGGTGGCTAATGAAAAACTGTTTTTT.